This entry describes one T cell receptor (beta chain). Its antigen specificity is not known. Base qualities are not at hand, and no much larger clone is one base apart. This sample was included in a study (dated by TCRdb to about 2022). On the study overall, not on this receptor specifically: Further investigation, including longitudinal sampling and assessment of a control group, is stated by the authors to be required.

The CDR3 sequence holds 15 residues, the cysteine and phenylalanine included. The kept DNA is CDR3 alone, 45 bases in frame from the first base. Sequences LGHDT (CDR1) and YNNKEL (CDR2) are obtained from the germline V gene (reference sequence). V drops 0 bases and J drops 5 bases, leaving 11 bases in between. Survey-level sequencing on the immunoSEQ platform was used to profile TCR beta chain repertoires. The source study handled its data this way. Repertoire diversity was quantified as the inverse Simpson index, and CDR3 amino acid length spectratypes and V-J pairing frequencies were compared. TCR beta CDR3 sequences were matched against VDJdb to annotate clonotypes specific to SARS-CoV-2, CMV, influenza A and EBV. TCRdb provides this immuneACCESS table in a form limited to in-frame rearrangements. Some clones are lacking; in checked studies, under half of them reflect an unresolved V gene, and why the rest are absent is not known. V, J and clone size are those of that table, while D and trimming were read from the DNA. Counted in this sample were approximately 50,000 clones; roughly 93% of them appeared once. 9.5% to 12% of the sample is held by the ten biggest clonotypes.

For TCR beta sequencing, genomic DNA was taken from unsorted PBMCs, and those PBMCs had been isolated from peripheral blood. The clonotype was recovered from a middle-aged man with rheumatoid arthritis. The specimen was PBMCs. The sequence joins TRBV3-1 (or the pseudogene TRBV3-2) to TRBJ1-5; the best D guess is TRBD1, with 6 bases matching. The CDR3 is CASSQEWGRDQPQHF. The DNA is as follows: TGTGCCAGCAGCCAAGAGTGGGGGCGCGATCAGCCCCAGCATTTT.